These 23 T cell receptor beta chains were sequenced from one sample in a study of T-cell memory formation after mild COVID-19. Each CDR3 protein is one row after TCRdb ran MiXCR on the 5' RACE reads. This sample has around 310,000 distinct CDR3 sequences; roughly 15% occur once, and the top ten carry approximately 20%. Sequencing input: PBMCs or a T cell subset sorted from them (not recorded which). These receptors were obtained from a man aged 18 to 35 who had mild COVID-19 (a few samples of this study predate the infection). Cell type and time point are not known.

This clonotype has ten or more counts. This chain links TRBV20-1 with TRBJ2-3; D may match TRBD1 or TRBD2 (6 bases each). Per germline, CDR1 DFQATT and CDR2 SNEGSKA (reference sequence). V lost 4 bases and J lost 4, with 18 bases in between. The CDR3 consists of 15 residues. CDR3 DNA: TGCAGTGCTACCGCCTCGGGGGCCGGATCAGATACGCAGTATTTT. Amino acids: CSATASGAGSDTQYF.

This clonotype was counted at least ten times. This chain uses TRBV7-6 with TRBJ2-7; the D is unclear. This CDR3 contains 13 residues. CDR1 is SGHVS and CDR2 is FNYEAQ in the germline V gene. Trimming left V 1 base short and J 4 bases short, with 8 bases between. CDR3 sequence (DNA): TGTGCCAGCAGCTTAGAGATATCGTACGAGCAGTACTTC. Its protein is CASSLEISYEQYF.

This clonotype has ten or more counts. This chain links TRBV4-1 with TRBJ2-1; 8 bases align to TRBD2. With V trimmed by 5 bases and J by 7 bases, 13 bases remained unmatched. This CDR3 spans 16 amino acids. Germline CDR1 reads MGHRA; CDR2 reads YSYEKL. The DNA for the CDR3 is TGCGCCAGCAGCAACGGGGGGGCCTTACCTGGGAATGAGCAGTTCTTC. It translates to CASSNGGALPGNEQFF.

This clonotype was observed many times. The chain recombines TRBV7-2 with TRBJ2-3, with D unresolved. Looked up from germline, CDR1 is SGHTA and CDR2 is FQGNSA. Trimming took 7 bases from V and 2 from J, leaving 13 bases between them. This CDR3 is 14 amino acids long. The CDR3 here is CASISSRATDTQYF. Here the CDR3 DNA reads TGTGCCAGCATAAGTTCTCGGGCCACAGATACGCAGTATTTT.

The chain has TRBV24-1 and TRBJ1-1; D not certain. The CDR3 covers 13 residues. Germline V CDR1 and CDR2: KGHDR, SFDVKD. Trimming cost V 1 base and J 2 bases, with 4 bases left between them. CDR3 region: CATSDFTNTEAFF. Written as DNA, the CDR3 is TGTGCCACCAGTGATTTTACAAACACTGAAGCTTTCTTT.

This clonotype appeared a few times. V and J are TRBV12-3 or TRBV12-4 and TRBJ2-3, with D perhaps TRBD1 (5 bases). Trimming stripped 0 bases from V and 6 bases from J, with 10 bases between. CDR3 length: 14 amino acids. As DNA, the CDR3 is TGTGCCAGCAGTTTAGCGTCAGGGTGGGATACGCAGTATTTT. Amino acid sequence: CASSLASGWDTQYF.

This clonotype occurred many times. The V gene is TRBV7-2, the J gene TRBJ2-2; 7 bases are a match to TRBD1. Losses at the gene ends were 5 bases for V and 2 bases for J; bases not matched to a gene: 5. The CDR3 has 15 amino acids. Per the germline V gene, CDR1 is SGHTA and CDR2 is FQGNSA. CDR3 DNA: TGTGCCAGCAGCATATGGGACAGAAACACCGGGGAGCTGTTTTTT. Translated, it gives CASSIWDRNTGELFF. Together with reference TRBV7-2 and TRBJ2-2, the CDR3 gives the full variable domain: GAGVSQSPSNKVTEKGKDVELRCDPISGHTALYWYRQSLGQGLEFLIYFQGNSAPDKSGLPSDRFSAERTGGSVSTLTIQRTQQEDSAVYLCASSIWDRNTGELFFGEGSRLTVL.

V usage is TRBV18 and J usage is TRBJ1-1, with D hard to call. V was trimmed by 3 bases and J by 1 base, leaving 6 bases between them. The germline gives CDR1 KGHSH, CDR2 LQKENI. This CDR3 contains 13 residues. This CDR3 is CASSPLPNTEAFF. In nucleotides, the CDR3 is TGTGCCAGCTCACCGCTGCCGAACACTGAAGCTTTCTTT. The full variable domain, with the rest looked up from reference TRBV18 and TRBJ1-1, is NAGVMQNPRHLVRRRGQEARLRCSPMKGHSHVYWYRQLPEEGLKFMVYLQKENIIDESGMPKERFSAEFPKEGPSILRIQQVVRGDSAAYFCASSPLPNTEAFFGQGTRLTVV.

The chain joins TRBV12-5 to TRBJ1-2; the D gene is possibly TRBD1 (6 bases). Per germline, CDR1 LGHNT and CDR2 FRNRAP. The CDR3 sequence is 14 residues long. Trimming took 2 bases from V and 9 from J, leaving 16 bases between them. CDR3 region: CASGLIDRPLSYTF. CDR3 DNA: TGTGCTAGTGGTTTGATTGACAGGCCCTTGAGCTACACCTTC. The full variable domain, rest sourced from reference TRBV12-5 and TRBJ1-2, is DARVTQTPRHKVTEMGQEVTMRCQPILGHNTVFWYRQTMMQGLELLAYFRNRAPLDDSGMPKDRFSAEMPDATLATLKIQPSEPRDSAVYFCASGLIDRPLSYTFGSGTRLTVV.

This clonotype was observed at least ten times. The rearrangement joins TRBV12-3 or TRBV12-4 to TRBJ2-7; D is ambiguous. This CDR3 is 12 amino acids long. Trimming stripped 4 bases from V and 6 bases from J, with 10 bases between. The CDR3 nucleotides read TGTGCCAGCAGTTGGGGTAGTTCCGAGCAGTACGTC. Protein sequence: CASSWGSSEQYV.

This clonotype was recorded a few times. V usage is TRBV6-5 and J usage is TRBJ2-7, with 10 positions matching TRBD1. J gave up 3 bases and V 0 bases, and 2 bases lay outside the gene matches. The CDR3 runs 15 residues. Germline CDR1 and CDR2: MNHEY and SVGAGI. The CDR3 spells CASSYSTGGLYEQYV. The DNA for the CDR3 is TGTGCCAGCAGTTACTCGACAGGGGGCCTCTACGAGCAGTACGTC.

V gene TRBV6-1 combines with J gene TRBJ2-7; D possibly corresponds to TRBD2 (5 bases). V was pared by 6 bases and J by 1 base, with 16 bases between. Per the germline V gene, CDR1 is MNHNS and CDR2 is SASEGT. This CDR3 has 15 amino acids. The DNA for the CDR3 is TGTGCCAGCAGGGAAAGAGGGAGTCAATCCTACGAGCAGTACGTC. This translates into CASRERGSQSYEQYV.

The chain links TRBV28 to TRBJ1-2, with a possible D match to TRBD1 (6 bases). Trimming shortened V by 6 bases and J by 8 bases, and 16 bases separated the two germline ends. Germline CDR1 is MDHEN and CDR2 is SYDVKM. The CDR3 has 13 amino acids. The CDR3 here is CASRSAGGGGYTF. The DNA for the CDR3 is TGTGCCAGCAGGAGTGCGGGCGGGGGCGGCTACACCTTC.

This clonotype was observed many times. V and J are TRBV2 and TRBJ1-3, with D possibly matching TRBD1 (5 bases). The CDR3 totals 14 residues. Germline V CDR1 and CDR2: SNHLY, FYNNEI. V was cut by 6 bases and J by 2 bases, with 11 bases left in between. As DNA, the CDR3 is TGTGCCAGCAGCGACCGAGGGGCTGGAAACACCATATATTTT. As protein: CASSDRGAGNTIYF.

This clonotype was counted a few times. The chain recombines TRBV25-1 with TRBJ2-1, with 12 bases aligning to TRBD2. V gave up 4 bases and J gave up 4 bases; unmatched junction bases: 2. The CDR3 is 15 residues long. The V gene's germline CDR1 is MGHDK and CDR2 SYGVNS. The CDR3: CASSALAGGYNEQFF. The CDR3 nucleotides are TGTGCCAGCAGTGCCCTAGCGGGGGGGTACAATGAGCAGTTCTTC.

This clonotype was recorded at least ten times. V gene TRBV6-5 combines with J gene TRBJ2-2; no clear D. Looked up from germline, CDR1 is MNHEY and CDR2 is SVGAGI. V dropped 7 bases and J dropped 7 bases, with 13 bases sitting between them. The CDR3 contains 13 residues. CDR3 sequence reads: CASTRVLGGELFF. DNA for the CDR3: TGTGCCAGCACCCGTGTGTTGGGCGGGGAGCTGTTTTTT.

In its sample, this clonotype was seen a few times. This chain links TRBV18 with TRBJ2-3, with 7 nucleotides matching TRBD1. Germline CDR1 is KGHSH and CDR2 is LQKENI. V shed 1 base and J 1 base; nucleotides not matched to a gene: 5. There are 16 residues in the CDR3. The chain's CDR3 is CASSPLRGPGTDTQYF. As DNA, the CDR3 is TGTGCCAGCTCACCACTGAGGGGGCCAGGCACAGATACGCAGTATTTT.

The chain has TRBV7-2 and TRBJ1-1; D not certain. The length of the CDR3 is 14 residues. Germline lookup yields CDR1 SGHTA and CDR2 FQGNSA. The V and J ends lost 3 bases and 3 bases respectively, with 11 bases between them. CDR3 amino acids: CASSFHLPDTEAFF. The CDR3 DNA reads TGTGCCAGCAGCTTCCATCTTCCGGACACTGAAGCTTTCTTT.

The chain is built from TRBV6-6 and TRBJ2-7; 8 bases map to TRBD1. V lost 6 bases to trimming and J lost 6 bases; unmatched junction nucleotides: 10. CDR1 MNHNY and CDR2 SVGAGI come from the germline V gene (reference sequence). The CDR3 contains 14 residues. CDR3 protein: CASRTTGGTGEQYF. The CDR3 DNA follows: TGTGCCAGCAGGACTACAGGGGGAACGGGCGAGCAGTACTTC.

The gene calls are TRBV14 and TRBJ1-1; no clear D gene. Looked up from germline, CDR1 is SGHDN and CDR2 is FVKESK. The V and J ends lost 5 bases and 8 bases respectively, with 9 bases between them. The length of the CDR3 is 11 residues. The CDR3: CASSINKEAFF. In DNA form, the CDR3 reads TGTGCCAGCAGCATTAATAAAGAAGCTTTCTTT.

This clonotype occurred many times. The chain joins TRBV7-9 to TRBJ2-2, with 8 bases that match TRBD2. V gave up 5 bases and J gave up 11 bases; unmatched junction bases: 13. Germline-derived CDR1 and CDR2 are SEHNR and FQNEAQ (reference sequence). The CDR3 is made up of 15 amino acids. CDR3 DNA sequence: TGTGCCAGCAGCGAGACTAGCGCCACGCCTCCAGAGCTGTTTTTT. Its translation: CASSETSATPPELFF.

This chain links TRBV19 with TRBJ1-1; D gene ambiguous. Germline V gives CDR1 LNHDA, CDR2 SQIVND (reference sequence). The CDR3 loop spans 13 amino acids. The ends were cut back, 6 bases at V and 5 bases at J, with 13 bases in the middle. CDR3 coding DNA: TGTGCCAGTAGGGTCACCTTGGGGACTGAAGCTTTCTTT. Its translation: CASRVTLGTEAFF.

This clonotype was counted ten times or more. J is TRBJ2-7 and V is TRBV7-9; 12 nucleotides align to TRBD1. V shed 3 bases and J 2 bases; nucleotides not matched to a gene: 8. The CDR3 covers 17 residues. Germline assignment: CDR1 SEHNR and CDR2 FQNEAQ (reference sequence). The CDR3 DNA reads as TGTGCCAGCAGCTTTCCGGGACAGGGGGCCCTAACCTACGAGCAGTACGTC. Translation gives CASSFPGQGALTYEQYV.